This T cell receptor (beta chain) comes out of a study of shared clonotypes between healthy human individuals. Study in general: There were three CD4 naive, three CD4 memory, two CD8 naive and one CD8 memory plates per donor.

Naive CD8 isolation took CD45RO-negative cells positively selected for CCR7 and excluded terminally differentiated effector memory CD45RA+ cells. Genomic DNA from each subset was divided evenly over several immunoSEQ plates. Sequenced by immunoSEQ multiplex PCR; TCRdb stores in-frame clones only, minus some. The top ten hold around 1.7% of the sample, which has about 2.1 million clones, 90% to 95% seen once. CDR1 is SEHNR, CDR2 FQNEAQ, per germline (reference sequence). V was clipped by 6 bases and J by 4 bases, with 8 bases between them. The CDR3 length is 12 residues. This receptor was identified in a man aged 18 to 29 in good health. Some clones in this sample may be carry-over from other donors' samples. Sequenced sample: naive CD8+ T cells from PBMCs. The rearrangement links TRBV7-9 to TRBJ2-3; the D is unclear. For the CDR3, the DNA is TGTGCCAGCAGATCTCGGCCAGATACGCAGTATTTT. Translated, it gives CASRSRPDTQYF.